This T cell receptor (beta chain) is from a study of blood T cell repertoires in COVID-19. Study at large: The cDNA or gDNA used as material had been derived from T cells, B-cell-depleted T cells, or PBMCs.

Study processing details: Scientists estimated how many nucleated cells there were by amplifying reference gene primers. Data came from immunoSEQ multiplex PCR; TCRdb stores just in-frame clones and leaves some out. V and J calls and clone size come straight from that table; D and trimming were deduced from the DNA. The data hold about 290,000 clones, with around 92% observed a single time. V was clipped by 8 bases and J by 0 bases, with 6 bases between them. Germline V gene lookup returns CDR1 SGHTA and CDR2 FQGNSA. The CDR3 covers 12 residues. Followed longitudinally, the Seattle patients had been enrolled during active infection.

Sequenced input: peripheral blood. The rearrangement links TRBV7-2 to TRBJ2-3, with a possible D match to TRBD1 (5 bases). This receptor was taken from a woman aged 25 to 45 with COVID-19, enrolled during active disease. CDR3: CASGASTDTQYF. The CDR3 region has the DNA TGTGCCAGCGGGGCGAGCACAGATACGCAGTATTTT.